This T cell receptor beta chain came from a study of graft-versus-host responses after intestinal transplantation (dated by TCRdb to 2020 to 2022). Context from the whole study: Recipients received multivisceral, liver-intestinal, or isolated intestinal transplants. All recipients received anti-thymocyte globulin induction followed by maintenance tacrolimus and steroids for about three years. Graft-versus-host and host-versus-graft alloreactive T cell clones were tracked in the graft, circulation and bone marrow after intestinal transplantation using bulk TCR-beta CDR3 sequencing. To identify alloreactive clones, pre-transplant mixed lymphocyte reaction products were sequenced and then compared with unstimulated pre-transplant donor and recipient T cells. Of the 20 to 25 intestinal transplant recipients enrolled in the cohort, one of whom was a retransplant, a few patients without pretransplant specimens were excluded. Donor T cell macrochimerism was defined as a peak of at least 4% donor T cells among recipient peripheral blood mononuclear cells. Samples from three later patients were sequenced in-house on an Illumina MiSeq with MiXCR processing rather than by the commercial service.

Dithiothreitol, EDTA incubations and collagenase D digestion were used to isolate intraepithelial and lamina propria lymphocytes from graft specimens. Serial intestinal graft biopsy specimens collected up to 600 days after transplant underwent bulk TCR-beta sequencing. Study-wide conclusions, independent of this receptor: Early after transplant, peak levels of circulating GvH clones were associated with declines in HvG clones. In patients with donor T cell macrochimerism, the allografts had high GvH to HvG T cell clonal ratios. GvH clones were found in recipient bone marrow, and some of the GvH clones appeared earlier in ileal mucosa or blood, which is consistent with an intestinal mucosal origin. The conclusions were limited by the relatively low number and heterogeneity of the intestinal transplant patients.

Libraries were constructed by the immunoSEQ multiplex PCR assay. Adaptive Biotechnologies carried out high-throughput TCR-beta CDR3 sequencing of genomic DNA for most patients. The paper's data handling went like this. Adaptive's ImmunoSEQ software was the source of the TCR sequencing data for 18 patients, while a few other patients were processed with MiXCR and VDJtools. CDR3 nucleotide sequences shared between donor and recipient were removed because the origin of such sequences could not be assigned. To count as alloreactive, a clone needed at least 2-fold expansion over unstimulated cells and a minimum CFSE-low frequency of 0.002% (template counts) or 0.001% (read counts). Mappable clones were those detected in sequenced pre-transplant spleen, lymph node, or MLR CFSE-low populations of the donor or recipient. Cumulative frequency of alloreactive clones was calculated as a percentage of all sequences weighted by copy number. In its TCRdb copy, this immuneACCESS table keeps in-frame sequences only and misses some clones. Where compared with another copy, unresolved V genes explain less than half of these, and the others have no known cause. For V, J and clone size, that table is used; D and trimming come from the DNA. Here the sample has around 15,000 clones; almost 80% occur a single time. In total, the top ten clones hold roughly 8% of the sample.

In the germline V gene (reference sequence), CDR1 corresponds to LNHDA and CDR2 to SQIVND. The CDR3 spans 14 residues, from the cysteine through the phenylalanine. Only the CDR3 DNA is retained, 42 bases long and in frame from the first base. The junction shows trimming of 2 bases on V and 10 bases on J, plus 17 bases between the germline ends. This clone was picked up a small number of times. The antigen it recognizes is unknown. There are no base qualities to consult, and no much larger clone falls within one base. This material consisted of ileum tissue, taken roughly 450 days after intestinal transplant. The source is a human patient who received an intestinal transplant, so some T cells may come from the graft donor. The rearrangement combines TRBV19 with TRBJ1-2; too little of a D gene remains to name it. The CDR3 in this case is CASSIFMSEEVYTF. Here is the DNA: TGTGCCAGTAGTATATTTATGTCGGAGGAGGTCTACACCTTC.